The entry below gives a single T cell receptor beta chain sequence along with its context. Its antigen is currently unknown. CDR3 length equals 14 residues. Trimming removed 6 bases from V and 5 bases from J; junction bases left unmatched: 9. Per germline, CDR1 MNHEY and CDR2 SMNVEV (reference sequence). The repertoire was sequenced with immunoSEQ multiplex PCR; TCRdb's copy has only in-frame clones and lacks some. This table has about 650,000 clones, 95% appearing once. CD45RO-negative CD8 cells positively selected for CCR7 made up the naive population, which excluded terminally differentiated effector memory CD45RA+ cells. The data stem from a study of shared clonotypes between healthy human individuals. Study results and limitations: The sharing of about 5% of naive CD4 clonotypes was seen across a handful of donors.

The chain combines TRBV27 with TRBJ2-7; TRBD2 aligns across 8 bases. This clonotype originated in a woman younger than 45 in good health. Sequenced input: naive CD8+ T cells sorted from blood. CDR3 amino acids: CASRLAGAGDEQYF. The CDR3 DNA follows: TGTGCCAGCAGGTTGGCGGGAGCGGGGGACGAGCAGTACTTC.